The 26 T cell receptor beta chains below were found in one sample sequenced in a study of T cells in Graves' hyperthyroidism and ophthalmopathy. RNA transcripts provided the source from which TCR beta CDR3 regions were amplified. The TCR CDR3 was amplified in a first-round RT-PCR using the HTBI primer set. Via MiXCR, TCRdb re-called the multiplex PCR reads, giving one row per CDR3 protein. The repertoire holds 700,000 or so distinct CDR3 sequences, with over 15% as singletons. The specimen sequenced was blood. These receptors were obtained from a man between 18 and 35 years old with Graves' hyperthyroidism.

This clonotype has just a few counts. The chain uses TRBV6-6 and TRBJ1-1; D remains ambiguous. V shed 2 bases and J shed 0 bases, with 10 bases lying between them. The CDR3 runs 15 residues. Germline V gene data show CDR1 as MNHNY and CDR2 as SVGAGI (reference sequence). CDR3: CASSYVRSLNTEAFF. CDR3 nucleotides: TGTGCCAGCAGTTACGTGAGGAGTCTGAACACTGAAGCTTTCTTT.

The chain's CDR3 is CASSQERGLDEQYF. The CDR3 bases are TGCGCCAGCAGCCAAGAGAGGGGGCTGGACGAGCAGTACTTC. The chain joins TRBV4-1 to TRBJ2-7; TRBD1 aligns across 7 bases. Germline lookup yields CDR1 MGHRA and CDR2 YSYEKL. CDR3 size: 14 residues. The trim removed 0 bases at V and 5 bases at J, leaving 4 bases unmatched.

This clonotype was detected ten times or more. This chain connects TRBV30 to TRBJ2-7; perhaps TRBD2 as D (6 bases). This CDR3 region has 10 residues. V lost 5 bases, J lost 4 bases, and 6 bases lay in between. CDR1 is GTSNPN, CDR2 SVGIG, per germline (reference sequence). In DNA, the CDR3 is TGTGCCTGGGGGGGGTACGAGCAGTACTTC. Its translation is CAWGGYEQYF.

Ten or more counts support this clonotype. The chain uses TRBV20-1 and TRBJ1-1, with no clear D. CDR1 and CDR2 (germline): DFQATT, SNEGSKA (reference sequence). Trimming took off 0 bases at V and 3 bases at J, with 8 bases between the two ends. This CDR3 is 13 amino acids long. The CDR3 sequence: CSARDRSYTEAFF. As DNA, the CDR3 is TGCAGTGCTAGAGACAGGTCCTACACTGAAGCTTTCTTT.

This clonotype was seen many times. This chain uses TRBV7-3 with TRBJ2-3; D is unclear. V was trimmed by 2 bases and J by 4 bases, leaving 10 bases between them. Per the germline V gene, CDR1 is SGHTA and CDR2 is FQGTGA. The CDR3 totals 14 residues. The CDR3 spells CASSLGSRSDTQYF. The CDR3 DNA is TGTGCCAGCAGCTTAGGGTCGAGGTCAGATACGCAGTATTTT.

The rearrangement joins TRBV9 to TRBJ2-2; TRBD2 might be the D (5 bases). Per germline, CDR1 SGDLS and CDR2 YYNGEE. The V end was cut by 2 bases, the J end by 7 bases, with 9 bases between. This CDR3 spans 13 amino acids. As DNA, the CDR3 is TGTGCCAGCAGCGTGGCGGGTAGCGGGGAGCTGTTTTTT. Its protein product is CASSVAGSGELFF.

This clonotype was seen ten or more times. The chain links TRBV29-1 to TRBJ2-5; 8 bases map to TRBD2. The CDR3 runs 12 residues. The germline V gene encodes CDR1 SQVTM and CDR2 ANQGSEA. V lost 7 bases, J lost 5 bases, and 6 bases stayed unmatched. CDR3 in DNA: TGCAGCGGAGCGGGAGTTGGGGAGACCCAGTACTTC. Amino acid sequence: CSGAGVGETQYF. The full variable domain, in which reference TRBV29-1 and TRBJ2-5 provide the parts outside the CDR3, is SAVISQKPSRDICQRGTSLTIQCQVDSQVTMMFWYRQQPGQSLTLIATANQGSEATYESGFVIDKFPISRPNLTFSTLTVSNMSPEDSSIYLCSGAGVGETQYFGPGTRLLVL.

The CDR3 loop is CASSEIRTGEAFF. For the CDR3, the DNA is TGTGCCAGCAGTGAGATAAGAACAGGCGAAGCTTTCTTT. V and J are TRBV2 and TRBJ1-1; D might be TRBD1 (5 bases). The CDR3 totals 13 residues. V was shortened by 3 bases and J by 8 bases, with 13 bases between the two germline ends. From germline, CDR1 is SNHLY and CDR2 FYNNEI.

This clonotype came up many times. The rearrangement uses TRBV27 and TRBJ1-6, with D uncertain. The germline gives CDR1 MNHEY, CDR2 SMNVEV (reference sequence). This CDR3 spans 15 amino acids. The V end was cut by 2 bases, the J end by 7 bases, with 12 bases between. CDR3 sequence (DNA): TGTGCCAGCAGTTTACGCGGACCTAGCAATTCACCCCTCCACTTT. Its protein is CASSLRGPSNSPLHF.

This clonotype was detected many times. CDR3 coding DNA: TGCGCCAGCAGCTTAACGGAAACTGTTACGTCCTACGAGCAGTACTTC. Its translation: CASSLTETVTSYEQYF. The rearrangement joins TRBV5-1 to TRBJ2-7; no definite D call. The germline V and J ends were trimmed by 2 bases and 1 base, with 16 bases remaining between them. CDR1 SGHRS and CDR2 YFSETQ come from the germline V gene. The CDR3 is 16 residues long.

This clonotype has ten or more counts. The chain carries TRBV28 and TRBJ2-7, with 9 bases matching TRBD2. Losses at the gene ends were 6 bases for V and 2 bases for J; bases not matched to a gene: 14. The CDR3 extends over 17 amino acids. Germline-derived CDR1 and CDR2 are MDHEN and SYDVKM. CDR3 nucleotides: TGTGCCAGCAGGCGGGGGGGCGGGGGGACAAAGACCTACGAGCAGTACTTC. Protein: CASRRGGGGTKTYEQYF.

This clonotype was seen more than once but under ten times. The V and J genes are TRBV3-1 and TRBJ2-7; 7 nucleotides line up with TRBD1. The germline V gene encodes CDR1 LGHDT and CDR2 YNNKEL (reference sequence). Unmatched junction bases numbered 5, after V lost 3 bases and J lost 3 bases. The CDR3 length is 14 residues. The CDR3 DNA sequence: TGTGCCAGCAGCCACGAGGGGGCCCACTACGAGCAGTACTTC. Translating gives CASSHEGAHYEQYF.

This clonotype has ten or more counts. The gene calls are TRBV30 and TRBJ2-2; possible D gene TRBD2, 6 bases. The CDR3 loop spans 13 amino acids. Germline CDR1 GTSNPN, CDR2 SVGIG (reference sequence). The V end lost 0 bases, the J end lost 8 bases, and 10 bases lay between the germline ends. The CDR3 DNA follows: TGTGCCTGGAGTGTCGGGGGAATGGGGGAGCTGTTTTTT. This codes for CAWSVGGMGELFF.

This clonotype was seen a few times. The chain has TRBV7-6 and TRBJ2-7, with TRBD2 matching 9 bases. Germline CDR1 and CDR2: SGHVS and FNYEAQ. The CDR3 has 16 residues. Germline trimming cut 1 base from V and 4 bases from J; bases unmatched to any gene: 8. The CDR3 protein is CASSLGGSGSVYEQYF. For the CDR3, the DNA is TGTGCCAGCAGCTTAGGGGGTAGCGGGAGCGTTTACGAGCAGTACTTC.

This clonotype was found a few times. V gene TRBV18 combines with J gene TRBJ1-5, with 8 bases lining up with TRBD1. Trimming took 3 bases from V and 3 from J; bases not matched to a gene: 4. Germline V lookup: CDR1 KGHSH, CDR2 LQKENI. This CDR3 has 15 amino acids. DNA of the CDR3: TGTGCCAGCTCACCGGACAGGGCCTTCAATCAGCCCCAGCATTTT. Amino acid sequence: CASSPDRAFNQPQHF.

This clonotype came up many times. The CDR3 nucleotides read TGTGCCAGCAGTTCCCGGAGGTTGGAGGAGACCCAGTACTTC. The encoded protein is CASSSRRLEETQYF. This chain connects TRBV28 to TRBJ2-5, with a possible D match to TRBD2 (5 bases). Germline CDR1 MDHEN, CDR2 SYDVKM. The CDR3 length is 14 residues. Trimming left V 4 bases short and J 5 bases short, with 14 bases between.

This clonotype was detected only a few times. V and J are TRBV4-3 and TRBJ2-3; TRBD1 is a possible D gene (5 bases). The ends were cut back, 0 bases at V and 3 bases at J, with 13 bases in the middle. Per the germline V gene, CDR1 is LGHNA and CDR2 is YSLEER. The CDR3 is 16 residues long. The CDR3 DNA follows: TGCGCCAGCAGCCAAGAGCCCCGTCCAGGGACAGATACGCAGTATTTT. Translating it yields CASSQEPRPGTDTQYF.

The V and J genes are TRBV9 and TRBJ2-1; D not resolved. Germline-derived CDR1 and CDR2 are SGDLS and YYNGEE. The CDR3 consists of 15 residues. The V gene lost 6 bases and the J gene lost 8 bases, with 21 bases spanning the gap. The CDR3 region is CASTPRAPRTDEQFF. The CDR3 DNA is TGTGCCAGCACCCCTCGAGCGCCCCGGACCGATGAGCAGTTCTTC.

This clonotype occurred many times. The genes are TRBV6-1 and TRBJ2-7; 13 bases map to TRBD2. The trim removed 5 bases at V and 4 bases at J, leaving 5 bases unmatched. The length of the CDR3 is 15 residues. CDR1 and CDR2 (germline): MNHNS, SASEGT. The CDR3 is CASSPRLAGGYEQYF. CDR3 in DNA: TGTGCCAGCAGTCCTAGACTAGCGGGAGGATACGAGCAGTACTTC.

This clonotype was observed at least ten times. The junction shows a germline mismatch at one end, possibly a read error. V usage is TRBV7-7 and J usage is TRBJ2-3; TRBD2 is a possible D gene (7 bases). The germline V gene has CDR1 SSHAT and CDR2 FNYEAQ (reference sequence). This CDR3 has 15 residues. The CDR3 sequence is CASSLGGGVTDTQYF. CDR3 bases: TGTGCTAGCAGCTTGGGGGGGGGCGTGACAGATACGCAGTATTTT.

The chain links TRBV7-2 to TRBJ2-7; 11 bases line up with TRBD1. After removal of 4 bases from V and 4 bases from J, the junction contained 9 bases not matched to a gene. Germline CDR1 reads SGHTA; CDR2 reads FQGNSA. CDR3 size: 16 residues. The CDR3 sequence is CASSSLGTGGGYEQYF. The CDR3 DNA is TGTGCCAGCAGCTCACTCGGGACAGGGGGTGGATACGAGCAGTACTTC.

This clonotype was recorded many times. This chain links TRBV3-1 with TRBJ2-7; no firm D call. Germline loops: CDR1 LGHDT, CDR2 YNNKEL (reference sequence). V shed 3 bases and J shed 0 bases, with 15 bases lying between them. The CDR3 runs to 16 residues. The CDR3 loop is CASSHQNWAASYEQYF. The CDR3 nucleotides are TGTGCCAGCAGCCACCAAAACTGGGCAGCCTCCTACGAGCAGTACTTC.

V usage is TRBV5-1 and J usage is TRBJ2-1; 13 positions agree with TRBD2. V gave up 5 bases and J gave up 5 bases; unmatched junction bases: 13. This CDR3 spans 18 amino acids. Germline V gives CDR1 SGHRS, CDR2 YFSETQ. The CDR3: CASSQGPLGLAGDNEQFF. In DNA, the CDR3 is TGCGCCAGCAGTCAGGGACCCCTAGGACTAGCGGGAGACAATGAGCAGTTCTTC. Looking up the rest from reference TRBV5-1 and TRBJ2-1 gives the full variable domain: KAGVTQTPRYLIKTRGQQVTLSCSPISGHRSVSWYQQTPGQGLQFLFEYFSETQRNKGNFPGRFSGRQFSNSRSEMNVSTLELGDSALYLCASSQGPLGLAGDNEQFFGPGTRLTVL.

This clonotype was detected ten times or more. V gene TRBV2 combines with J gene TRBJ2-1, with 10 nucleotides matching TRBD1. The CDR3 loop spans 13 amino acids. V dropped 9 bases and J dropped 15; count of bases not matched to a gene: 14. The germline gives CDR1 SNHLY, CDR2 FYNNEI. The CDR3: CARGQGISSKPFF. In DNA, the CDR3 is TGTGCCAGGGGACAGGGGATCTCCTCTAAGCCGTTCTTC.

In this sample, this clonotype turned up many times. V gene TRBV28 combines with J gene TRBJ2-7; D not certain. The CDR3 covers 15 residues. V lost 5 bases and J 5 bases, leaving 19 bases between the germline ends. Germline loops: CDR1 MDHEN, CDR2 SYDVKM. CDR3: CASSVPGNYFHEQYF. The CDR3 nucleotides are TGTGCCAGCAGTGTACCGGGCAACTATTTCCACGAGCAGTACTTC.

This clonotype was observed at least ten times. The chain joins TRBV3-1 to TRBJ2-7; 11 bases are a match to TRBD1. Germline assignment: CDR1 LGHDT and CDR2 YNNKEL (reference sequence). The CDR3 runs to 14 residues. The V segment lost 1 base and the J segment 6 bases; nucleotides outside the gene matches: 2. The CDR3 here is CASSQAGTGGEQYF. The CDR3 DNA is TGTGCCAGCAGCCAAGCCGGGACAGGGGGCGAGCAGTACTTC.